These T cell receptor beta chains were read from a single sample in a study of shared clonotypes between healthy human individuals. The repertoire was sequenced with immunoSEQ multiplex PCR; TCRdb's copy has only in-frame clones and lacks some. Of approximately 590,000 clones in the sample, nearly 97% were seen once. The sample consisted of naive CD8+ T cells sorted from blood. The receptor set was obtained from a woman aged 25 to 45 in good health. CDR3s include the opening cysteine and the closing phenylalanine or tryptophan.

j_gene | v_gene | CDR3aa
TRBJ1-5 | TRBV27 | CASSRQGAWQPQHF
TRBJ2-2 | TRBV2 | CASSVSGEGTGELFF
TRBJ2-5 | TRBV9 | CASSVPRGTQYF
TRBJ2-6 | TRBV5-6 | CASSLHRVYGANVLTF
TRBJ2-5 | TRBV5-1 | CASSLHKGGRETQYF
TRBJ1-5 | TRBV2 | CASSEGQGAGQPQHF
TRBJ2-1 | TRBV6-1 | CASSALAGSSSYNEQFF
TRBJ2-7 | TRBV28 | CASSLGRQGYEQYF
TRBJ2-7 | TRBV12-5 | CASGYSGSYEQYF
TRBJ1-1 | TRBV2 | CASSDRVNTEAFF
TRBJ1-1 | TRBV19 | CASSKGQGDTEAFF
TRBJ2-2 | TRBV2 | CASLRGNPGELFF
TRBJ2-7 | TRBV9 | CASSSSGTAGEQYF
TRBJ2-2 | TRBV2 | CASSEFTSGVIGELFF
TRBJ2-7 | TRBV10-3 | CAISEDRNEQYF
TRBJ2-5 | TRBV9 | CASSVAGGPETQYF
TRBJ2-2 | TRBV10-1 | CASSETQLADNTGELFF
TRBJ2-5 | TRBV10-3 | CAISDQETQYF
TRBJ2-3 | TRBV28 | CASRHPRTDTQYF
TRBJ1-1 | TRBV2 | CASSGQVRAADTEAFF